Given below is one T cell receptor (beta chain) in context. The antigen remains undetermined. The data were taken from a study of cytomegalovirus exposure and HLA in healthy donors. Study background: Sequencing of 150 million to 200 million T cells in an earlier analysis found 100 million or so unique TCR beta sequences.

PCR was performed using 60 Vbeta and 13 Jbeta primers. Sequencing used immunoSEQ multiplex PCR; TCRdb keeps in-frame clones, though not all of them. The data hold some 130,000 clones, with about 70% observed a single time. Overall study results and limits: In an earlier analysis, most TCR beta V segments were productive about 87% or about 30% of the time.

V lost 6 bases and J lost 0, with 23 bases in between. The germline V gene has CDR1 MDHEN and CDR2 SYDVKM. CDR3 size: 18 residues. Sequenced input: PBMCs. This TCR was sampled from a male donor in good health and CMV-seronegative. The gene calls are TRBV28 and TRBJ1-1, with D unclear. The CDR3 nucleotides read TGTGCCAGCAGACCGAGCGGGGTTGGATGGGATGTGAACACTGAAGCTTTCTTT. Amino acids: CASRPSGVGWDVNTEAFF.